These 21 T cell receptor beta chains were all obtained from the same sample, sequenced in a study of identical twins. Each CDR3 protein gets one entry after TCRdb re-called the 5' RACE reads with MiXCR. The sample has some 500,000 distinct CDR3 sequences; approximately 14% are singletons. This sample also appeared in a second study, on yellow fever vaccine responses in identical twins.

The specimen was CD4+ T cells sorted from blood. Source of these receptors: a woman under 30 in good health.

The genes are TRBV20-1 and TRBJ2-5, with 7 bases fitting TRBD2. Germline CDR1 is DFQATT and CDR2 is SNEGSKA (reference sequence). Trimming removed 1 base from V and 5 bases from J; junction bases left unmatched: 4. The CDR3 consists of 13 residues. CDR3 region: CSARGGGAETQYF. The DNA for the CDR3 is TGCAGTGCTAGAGGCGGGGGTGCGGAGACCCAGTACTTC.

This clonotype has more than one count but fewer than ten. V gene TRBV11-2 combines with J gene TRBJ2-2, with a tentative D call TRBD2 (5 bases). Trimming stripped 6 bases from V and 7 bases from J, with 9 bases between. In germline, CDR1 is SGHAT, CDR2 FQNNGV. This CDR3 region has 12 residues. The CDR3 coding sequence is TGTGCCAGCAGTCGCGAGGGCGGGGAGCTGTTTTTT. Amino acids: CASSREGGELFF.

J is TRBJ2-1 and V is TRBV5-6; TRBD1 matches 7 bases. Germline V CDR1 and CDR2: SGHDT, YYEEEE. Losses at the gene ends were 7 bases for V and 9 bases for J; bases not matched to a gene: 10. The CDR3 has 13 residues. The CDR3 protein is CASGRDRVVEQFF. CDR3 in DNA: TGTGCCAGCGGCCGTGACAGGGTTGTTGAGCAGTTCTTC. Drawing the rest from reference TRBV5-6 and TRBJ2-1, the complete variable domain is DAGVTQSPTHLIKTRGQQVTLRCSPKSGHDTVSWYQQALGQGPQFIFQYYEEEERQRGNFPDRFSGHQFPNYSSELNVNALLLGDSALYLCASGRDRVVEQFFGPGTRLTVL.

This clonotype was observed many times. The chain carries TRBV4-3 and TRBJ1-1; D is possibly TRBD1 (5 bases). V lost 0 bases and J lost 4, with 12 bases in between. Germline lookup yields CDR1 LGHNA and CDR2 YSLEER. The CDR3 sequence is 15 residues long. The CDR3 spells CASSQDGRGGTEAFF. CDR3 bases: TGCGCCAGCAGCCAAGATGGCCGGGGGGGCACTGAAGCTTTCTTT.

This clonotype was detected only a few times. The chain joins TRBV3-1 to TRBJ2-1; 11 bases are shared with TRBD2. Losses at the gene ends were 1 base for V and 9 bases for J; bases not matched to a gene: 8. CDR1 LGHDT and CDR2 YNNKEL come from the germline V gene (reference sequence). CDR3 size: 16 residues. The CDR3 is CASSQGSGGATSEQFF. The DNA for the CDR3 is TGTGCCAGCAGCCAAGGTAGCGGGGGGGCCACTAGTGAGCAGTTCTTC.

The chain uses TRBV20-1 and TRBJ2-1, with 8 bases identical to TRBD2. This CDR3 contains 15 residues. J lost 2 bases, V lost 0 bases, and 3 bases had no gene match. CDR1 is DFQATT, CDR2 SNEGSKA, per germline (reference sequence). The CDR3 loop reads CSARDLLAAYNEQFF. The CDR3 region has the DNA TGCAGTGCTAGAGATCTACTAGCGGCCTACAATGAGCAGTTCTTC.

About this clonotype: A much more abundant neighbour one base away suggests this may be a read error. CDR3 amino acids: CASSLRSGASNLEQYF. The CDR3 region has the DNA TGTGCCAGCAGTCTTCGCTCCGGGGCTTCTAATTTGGAGCAGTACTTC. J is TRBJ2-7 and V is TRBV12-3 or TRBV12-4; D assignment may be TRBD1 or TRBD2 (5 bases each). V lost 5 bases and J lost 7, with 24 bases in between. There are 16 residues in the CDR3.

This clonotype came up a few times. The CDR3 spells CASSLAQGDAYEQYF. CDR3 coding DNA: TGTGCCAGCAGCTTGGCCCAAGGGGACGCCTACGAGCAGTACTTC. The V and J genes are TRBV11-2 and TRBJ2-7; D assignment may be TRBD1 or TRBD2 (5 bases each). This CDR3 has 15 residues. Germline values: CDR1 SGHAT, CDR2 FQNNGV. Trimming stripped 3 bases from V and 2 bases from J, with 14 bases between.

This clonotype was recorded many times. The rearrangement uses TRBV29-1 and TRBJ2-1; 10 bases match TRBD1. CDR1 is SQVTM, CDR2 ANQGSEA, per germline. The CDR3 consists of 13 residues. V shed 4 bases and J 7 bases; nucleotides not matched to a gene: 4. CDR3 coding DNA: TGCAGCGTTGGGGACAGGGGCCCGAATGAGCAGTTCTTC. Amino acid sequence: CSVGDRGPNEQFF.

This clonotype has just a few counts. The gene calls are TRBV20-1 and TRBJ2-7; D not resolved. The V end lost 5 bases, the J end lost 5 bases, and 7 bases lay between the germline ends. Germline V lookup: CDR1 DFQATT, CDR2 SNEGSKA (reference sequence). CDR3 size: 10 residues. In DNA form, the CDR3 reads TGCAGTGCTCGGTGGGACGAGCAGTACTTC. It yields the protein CSARWDEQYF.

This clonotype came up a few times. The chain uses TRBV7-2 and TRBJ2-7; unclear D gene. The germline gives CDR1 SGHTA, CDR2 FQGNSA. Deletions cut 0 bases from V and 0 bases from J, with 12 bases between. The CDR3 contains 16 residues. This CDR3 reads CASSLATERSSYEQYF. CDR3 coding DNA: TGTGCCAGCAGCTTAGCGACCGAAAGGAGCTCCTACGAGCAGTACTTC.

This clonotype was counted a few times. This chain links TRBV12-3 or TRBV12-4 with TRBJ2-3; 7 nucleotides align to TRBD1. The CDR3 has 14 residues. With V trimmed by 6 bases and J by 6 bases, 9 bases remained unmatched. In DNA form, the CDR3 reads TGTGCCAGCAGGCCTACAGGGGTTCCCGATACGCAGTATTTT. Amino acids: CASRPTGVPDTQYF.

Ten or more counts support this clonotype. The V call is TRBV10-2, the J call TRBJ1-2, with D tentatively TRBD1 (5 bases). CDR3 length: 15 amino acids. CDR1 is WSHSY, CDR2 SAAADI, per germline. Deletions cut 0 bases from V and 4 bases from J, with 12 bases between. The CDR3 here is CASSESGTGPYGYTF. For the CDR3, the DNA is TGCGCCAGCAGTGAGTCGGGAACAGGACCCTATGGCTACACCTTC.

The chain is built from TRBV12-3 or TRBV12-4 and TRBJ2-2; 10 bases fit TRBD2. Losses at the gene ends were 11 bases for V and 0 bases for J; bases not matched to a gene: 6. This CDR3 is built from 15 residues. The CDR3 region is CASVAGGPNTGELFF. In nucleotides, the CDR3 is TGTGCCTCCGTAGCGGGAGGCCCGAACACCGGGGAGCTGTTTTTT.

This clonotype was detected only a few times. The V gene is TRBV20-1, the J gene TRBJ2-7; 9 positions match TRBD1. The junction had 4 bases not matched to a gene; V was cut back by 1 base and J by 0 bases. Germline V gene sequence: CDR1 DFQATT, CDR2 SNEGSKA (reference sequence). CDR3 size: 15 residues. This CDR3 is CSARGGTGLSYEQYF. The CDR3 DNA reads TGCAGTGCTAGAGGCGGGACAGGGCTCTCCTACGAGCAGTACTTC.

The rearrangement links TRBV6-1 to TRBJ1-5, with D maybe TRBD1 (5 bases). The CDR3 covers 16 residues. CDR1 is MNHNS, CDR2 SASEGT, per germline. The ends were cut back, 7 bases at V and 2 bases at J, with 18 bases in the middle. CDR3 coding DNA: TGTGCCAGCACTCACGGGAGCGGGGACGGCAATCAGCCCCAGCATTTT. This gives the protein CASTHGSGDGNQPQHF.

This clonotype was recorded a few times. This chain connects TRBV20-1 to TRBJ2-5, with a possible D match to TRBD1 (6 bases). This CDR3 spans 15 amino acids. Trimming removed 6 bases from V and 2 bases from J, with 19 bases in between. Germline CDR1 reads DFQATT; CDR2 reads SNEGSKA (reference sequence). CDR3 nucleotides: TGCAGTGCCCTACCCCTACAGGGTAGGCAAGAGACCCAGTACTTC. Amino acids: CSALPLQGRQETQYF.

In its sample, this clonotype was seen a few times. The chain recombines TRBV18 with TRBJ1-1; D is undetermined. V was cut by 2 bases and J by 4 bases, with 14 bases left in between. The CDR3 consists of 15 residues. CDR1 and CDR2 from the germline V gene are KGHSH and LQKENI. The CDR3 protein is CASSPSRADLTEAFF. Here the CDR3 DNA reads TGTGCCAGCTCACCATCTAGGGCCGATCTCACTGAAGCTTTCTTT.

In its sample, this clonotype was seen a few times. The CDR3 is CATSDLASQGTDTQYF. CDR3 DNA sequence: TGTGCCACCAGTGATTTGGCCAGCCAGGGCACAGATACGCAGTATTTT. The genes are TRBV24-1 and TRBJ2-3; no clear D gene. CDR3 size: 16 residues. Trimming left V 0 bases short and J 1 base short, with 10 bases between. Germline-derived CDR1 and CDR2 are KGHDR and SFDVKD.

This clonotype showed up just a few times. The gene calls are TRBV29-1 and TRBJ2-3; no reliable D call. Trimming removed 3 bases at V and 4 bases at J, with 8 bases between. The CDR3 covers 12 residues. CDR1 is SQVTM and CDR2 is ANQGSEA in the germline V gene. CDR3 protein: CSVEAYPDTQYF. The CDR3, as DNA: TGCAGCGTTGAGGCCTACCCAGATACGCAGTATTTT.

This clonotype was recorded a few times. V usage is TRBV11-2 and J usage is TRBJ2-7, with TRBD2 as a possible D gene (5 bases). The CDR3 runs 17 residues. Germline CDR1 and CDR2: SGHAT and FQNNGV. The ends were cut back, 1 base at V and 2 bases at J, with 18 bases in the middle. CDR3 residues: CASSLVVRGRAPYEQYF. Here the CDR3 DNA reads TGTGCCAGCAGCTTAGTCGTCCGGGGTCGGGCCCCCTACGAGCAGTACTTC.